The clone carrying this TCR beta chain was picked up a small number of times. The data were obtained in a study of shared clonotypes between healthy human individuals. Assay runs were performed at deep level. Here immunoSEQ multiplex PCR was the method, and the copy in TCRdb shows in-frame clones only, minus some. This repertoire shows about 2.4 million clones, roughly nine tenths found once; its top ten account for over 0.12%. Germline CDR1 and CDR2: LNHDA and SQIVND (reference sequence). Trimming at V came to 7 bases and at J to 2 bases, leaving 5 bases not matched to a gene. The CDR3 covers 14 residues.

What was sequenced was naive CD4+ T cells sorted from blood. Subset defined: CD45RA+ positively selected. The V gene is TRBV19, the J gene TRBJ1-5, with 7 bases fitting TRBD1. The TCR comes from a man in his late teens or twenties in good health. CDR3: CASTFTGGNQPQHF. In DNA, the CDR3 is TGTGCCAGTACCTTTACAGGGGGCAATCAGCCCCAGCATTTT.